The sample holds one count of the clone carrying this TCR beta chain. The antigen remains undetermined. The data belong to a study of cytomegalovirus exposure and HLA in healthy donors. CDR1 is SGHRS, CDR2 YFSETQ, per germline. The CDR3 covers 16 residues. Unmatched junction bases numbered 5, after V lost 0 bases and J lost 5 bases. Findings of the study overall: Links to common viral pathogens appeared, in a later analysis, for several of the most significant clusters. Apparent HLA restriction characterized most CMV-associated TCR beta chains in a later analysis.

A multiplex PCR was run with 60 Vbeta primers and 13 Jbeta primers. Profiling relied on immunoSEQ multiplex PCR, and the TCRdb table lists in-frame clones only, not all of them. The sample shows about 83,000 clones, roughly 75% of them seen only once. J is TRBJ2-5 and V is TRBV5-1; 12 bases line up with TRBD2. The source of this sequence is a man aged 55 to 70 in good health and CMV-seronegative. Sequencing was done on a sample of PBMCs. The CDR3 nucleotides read TGCGCCAGCAGCTTGGCGCCTAGCGGGGGGGCGGAGACCCAGTACTTC. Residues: CASSLAPSGGAETQYF. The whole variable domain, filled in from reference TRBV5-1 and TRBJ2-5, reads KAGVTQTPRYLIKTRGQQVTLSCSPISGHRSVSWYQQTPGQGLQFLFEYFSETQRNKGNFPGRFSGRQFSNSRSEMNVSTLELGDSALYLCASSLAPSGGAETQYFGPGTRLLVL.